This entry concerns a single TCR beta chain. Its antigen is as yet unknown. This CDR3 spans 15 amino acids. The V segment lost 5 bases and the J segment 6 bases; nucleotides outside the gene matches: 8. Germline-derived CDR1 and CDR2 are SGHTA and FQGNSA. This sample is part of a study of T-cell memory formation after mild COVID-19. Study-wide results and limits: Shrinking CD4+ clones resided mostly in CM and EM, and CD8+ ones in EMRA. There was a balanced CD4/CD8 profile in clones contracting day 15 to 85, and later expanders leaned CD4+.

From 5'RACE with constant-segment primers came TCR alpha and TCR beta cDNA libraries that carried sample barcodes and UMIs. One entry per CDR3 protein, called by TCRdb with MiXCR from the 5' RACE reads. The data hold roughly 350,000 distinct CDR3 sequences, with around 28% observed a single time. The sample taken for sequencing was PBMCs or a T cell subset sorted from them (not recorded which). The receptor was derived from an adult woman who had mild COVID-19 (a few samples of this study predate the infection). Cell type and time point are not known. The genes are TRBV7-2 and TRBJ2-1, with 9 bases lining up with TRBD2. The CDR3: CASSPLPGLANEQFF. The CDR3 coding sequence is TGTGCCAGCAGCCCACTGCCGGGACTAGCCAATGAGCAGTTCTTC.